Given below is one T cell receptor beta chain in context. Its target is not known. The data stem from a study of lymphopenia after photon versus proton radiotherapy. Sequencing was performed with immunoSEQ multiplex PCR; in TCRdb, only in-frame clones are kept and a portion is missing. The sample lists 150,000 to 200,000 clones, approximately 90% occurring once. Study observations and caveats: Proton therapy kept repertoires fairly stable, unlike photons, which gained effector/memory cells.

This TCR came from a middle-aged man with gastric cancer. The input for sequencing was peripheral blood, taken from a patient treated with photon-based radiotherapy.

CDR3 loop: CASSYLSDRGNSPLHF. CDR3 nucleotide sequence: TGTGCCAGCAGTTACTTATCGGACAGGGGGAATTCACCCCTCCACTTT. V gene TRBV6-6 combines with J gene TRBJ1-6; 10 bases are shared with TRBD1. The J segment lost 7 bases and the V segment lost 1 base, leaving 4 bases of the junction unmatched. CDR3 size: 16 residues. Germline V gene data show CDR1 as MNHNY and CDR2 as SVGAGI (reference sequence).